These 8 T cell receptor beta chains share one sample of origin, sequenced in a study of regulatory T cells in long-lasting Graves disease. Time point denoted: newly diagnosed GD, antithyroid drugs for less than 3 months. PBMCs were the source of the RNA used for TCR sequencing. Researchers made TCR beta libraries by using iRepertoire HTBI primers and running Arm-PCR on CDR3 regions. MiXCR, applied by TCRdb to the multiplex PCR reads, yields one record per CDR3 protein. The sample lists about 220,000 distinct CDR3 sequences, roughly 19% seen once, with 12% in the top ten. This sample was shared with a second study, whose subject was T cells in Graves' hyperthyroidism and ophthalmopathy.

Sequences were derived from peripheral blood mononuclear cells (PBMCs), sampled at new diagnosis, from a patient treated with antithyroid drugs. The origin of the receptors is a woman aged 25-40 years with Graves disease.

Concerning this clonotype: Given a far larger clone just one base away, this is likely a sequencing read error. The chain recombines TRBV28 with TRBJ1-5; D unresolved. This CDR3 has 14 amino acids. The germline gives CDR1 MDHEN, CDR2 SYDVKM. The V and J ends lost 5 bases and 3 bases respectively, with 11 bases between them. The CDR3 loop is CASSERGLNQPQHF. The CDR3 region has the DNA TGTGCCAGCAGTGAGAGAGGCCTCAATCAGCCCCAGCATTTT.

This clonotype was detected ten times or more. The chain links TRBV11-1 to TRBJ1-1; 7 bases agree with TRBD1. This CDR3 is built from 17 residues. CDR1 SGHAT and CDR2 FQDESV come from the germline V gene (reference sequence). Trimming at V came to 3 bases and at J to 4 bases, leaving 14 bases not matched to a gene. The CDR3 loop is CASSFVRGTVRSTEAFF. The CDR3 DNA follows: TGTGCCAGCAGCTTCGTAAGGGGGACAGTTCGGTCCACTGAAGCTTTCTTT.

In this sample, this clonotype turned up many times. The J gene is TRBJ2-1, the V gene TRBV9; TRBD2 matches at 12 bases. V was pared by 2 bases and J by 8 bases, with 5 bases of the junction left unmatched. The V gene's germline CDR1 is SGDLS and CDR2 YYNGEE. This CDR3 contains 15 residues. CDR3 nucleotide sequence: TGTGCCAGCAGCGTGCGACTAGCGGGAGACGATGAGCAGTTCTTC. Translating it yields CASSVRLAGDDEQFF.

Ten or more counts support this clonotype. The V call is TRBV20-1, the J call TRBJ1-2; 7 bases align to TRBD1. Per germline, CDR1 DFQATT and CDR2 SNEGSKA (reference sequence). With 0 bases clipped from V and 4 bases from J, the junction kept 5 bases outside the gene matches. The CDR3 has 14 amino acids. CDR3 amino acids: CSARETGRAYGYTF. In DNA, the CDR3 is TGCAGTGCTAGAGAGACAGGGAGGGCCTATGGCTACACCTTC.

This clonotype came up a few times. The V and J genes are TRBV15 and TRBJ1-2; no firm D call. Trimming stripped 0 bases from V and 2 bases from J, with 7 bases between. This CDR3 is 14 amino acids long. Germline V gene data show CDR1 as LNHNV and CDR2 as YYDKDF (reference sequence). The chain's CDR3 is CATSRDRLNYGYTF. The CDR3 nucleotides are TGTGCCACCAGCAGAGATCGCCTCAACTATGGCTACACCTTC.

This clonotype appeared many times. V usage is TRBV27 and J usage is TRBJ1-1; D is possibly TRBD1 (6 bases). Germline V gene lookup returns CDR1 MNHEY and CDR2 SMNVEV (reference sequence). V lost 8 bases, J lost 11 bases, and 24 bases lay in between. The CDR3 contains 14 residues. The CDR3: CASGTKGVVLGAFF. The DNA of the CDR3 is TGTGCCAGCGGAACCAAGGGGGTGGTATTGGGTGCTTTCTTT.

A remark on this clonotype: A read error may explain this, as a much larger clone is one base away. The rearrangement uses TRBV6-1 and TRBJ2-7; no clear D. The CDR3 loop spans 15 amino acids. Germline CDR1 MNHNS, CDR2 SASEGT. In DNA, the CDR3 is TGTGCCAGCAGTGAAGAGAAGCGTCCCAACTACGAGCAGTGCTTC. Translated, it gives CASSEEKRPNYEQCF.

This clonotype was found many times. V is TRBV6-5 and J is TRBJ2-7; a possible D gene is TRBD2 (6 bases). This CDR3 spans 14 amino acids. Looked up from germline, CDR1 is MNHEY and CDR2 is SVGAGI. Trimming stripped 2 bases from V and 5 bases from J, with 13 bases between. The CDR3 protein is CASSYGGSSNEQYF. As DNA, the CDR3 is TGTGCCAGCAGTTACGGGGGGAGTAGCAACGAGCAGTACTTC.